This passage covers 3 T cell receptor beta chains from one sample sequenced in a study of Ad26.COV2.S vaccination and SARS-CoV-2 variants. The treatment is: about 20 received Ad26.COV2.S at low or high dose, single or two shots; about 5 received placebo; per-sample allocation not given. The study sampled participants on day 63 after the first vaccine or placebo injection. Libraries were prepared by immunoSEQ multiplex PCR; TCRdb keeps only in-frame clonotypes and omits some of them. Altogether about 420,000 clones are present, more than 75% being singletons, with the ten largest covering about 3.6%. The sample here was peripheral blood, taken in a trial of Ad26.COV2.S vaccine versus placebo. These receptors were taken from a person aged 18-65 years who received the Ad26.COV2.S COVID-19 vaccine or a placebo.

The genes are TRBV4-1 and TRBJ1-2; weak D call: TRBD1 (5 bases). V dropped 3 bases and J dropped 9 bases, with 11 bases sitting between them. Looked up from germline, CDR1 is MGHRA and CDR2 is YSYEKL. This CDR3 region has 12 residues. CDR3 coding DNA: TGCGCCAGCAGCCAGGGGGGGTTTCGCTACACCTTC. Translating gives CASSQGGFRYTF.

The chain has TRBV4-3 and TRBJ2-6; the D is unclear. The length of the CDR3 is 17 residues. Trimming took 3 bases from V and 1 from J, leaving 13 bases between them. CDR1 and CDR2 (germline): LGHNA, YSLEER. The CDR3 nucleotides are TGCGCCAGCAGCCAGTACTCCCGGGCGTCTGGGGCCAACGTCCTGACTTTC. Its translation is CASSQYSRASGANVLTF.

V gene TRBV19 combines with J gene TRBJ1-1; 8 bases are shared with TRBD1. CDR3 length: 16 amino acids. V was pared by 6 bases and J by 1 base, with 10 bases of the junction left unmatched. Germline lookup yields CDR1 LNHDA and CDR2 SQIVND (reference sequence). In DNA form, the CDR3 reads TGTGCCAGTAGGGCCAGGGGGACAGGAAAGAACACTGAAGCTTTCTTT. It encodes CASRARGTGKNTEAFF.